Listed below are T cell receptor beta chains from one sample, sequenced in a study of beta chain features in type 1 diabetes. The repertoire was sequenced with immunoSEQ multiplex PCR; TCRdb's copy has only in-frame clones and lacks some. Counted here are 810,000 or so clones, about 17% occurring once; the ten biggest clones make up 0.023%. The sequenced material came from naive CD4+ T cells from blood. The receptors shown here come from a woman aged 18-29 years in good health. Each CDR3 is given with its conserved first and last residue. Each record gives: V gene, J gene, D gene, CDR3 protein. D genes are given only for firm matches.

TRBV5-8	TRBJ1-2	NA	CASSNGRYYFYGYTF
TRBV29-1	TRBJ2-5	NA	CSVEGSGARETQYF
TRBV25-1	TRBJ2-1	NA	CASSYKQGIGRNEQFF
TRBV7-2	TRBJ2-7	TRBD1	CASSLAPGGSYEQYF
TRBV2	TRBJ2-4	TRBD1	CASSGQGGGIQYF
TRBV29-1	TRBJ2-1	TRBD1	CSVALGQTYNEQFF
TRBV28	TRBJ2-7	NA	CASSLFGTSSLEQYF
TRBV4-1	TRBJ2-1	TRBD2	CASSQDKGLAGGSYNEQFF
TRBV18	TRBJ2-4	NA	CASSPHGGAGIHIQYF
TRBV4-2	TRBJ2-1	TRBD1	CASSQAKTGEKFF
TRBV5-6	TRBJ2-1	NA	CASSRSPGSMVSEQFF
TRBV6-5	TRBJ2-2	NA	CASSKQTMATGELFF
TRBV5-1	TRBJ2-1	NA	CASSSQGGGYNEQFF
TRBV18	TRBJ2-7	NA	CASSPPYSYEQYF
TRBV7-3	TRBJ2-2	NA	CASSSDGRRTGELFF
TRBV10-3	TRBJ2-1	NA	CAISERGLNYNEQFF
TRBV28	TRBJ1-2	NA	CASSFFRYGYTF
TRBV7-2	TRBJ2-7	TRBD2	CASSFLAGAYEQYF
TRBV7-3	TRBJ2-3	NA	CASSLIGTDTQYF
TRBV18	TRBJ2-7	NA	CASSPEREQYF
TRBV29-1	NA	NA	CSPPDSGTAHEQYF
TRBV2	TRBJ2-7	NA	CASRWFVTAYEQYF
TRBV5-8	TRBJ2-7	NA	CASSYLYEQYF
TRBV7-2	TRBJ2-1	NA	CASSLSAGNEQFF
TRBV18	TRBJ2-1	NA	CASSPLSGSYNEQFF
TRBV28	TRBJ2-7	TRBD1	CASSFPSGGTGGEQYF
TRBV7-2	TRBJ2-3	TRBD2	CASSLSFRDPRGDTQYF
TRBV18	TRBJ1-3	TRBD1	CASSPPDRAGGNTIYF
TRBV2	TRBJ2-7	NA	CATRGRTAGSYEQYF